The text below deals with one T cell receptor beta chain. Its antigen remains unidentified. The source of the sample is a study of vaccination and CD4 T cells after COVID-19. Across the study: A positive SARS-CoV-2 nasal swab PCR result was recorded for each convalescent patient; roughly nine were mild and one severe. A CEFX pool, an HIV-1 Nef pool, or no peptide went to control cultures.

Described time point: late sampling 161 to 241 days after vaccination in a few convalescent patients. Noted treatment: roughly nine-day PBMC culture with coronavirus spike peptide pools or control peptides (ViraFEST assay). A negative selection step was used to isolate CD4+ T cells once culture had run for 10 days. The CDR3 loop spans 9 amino acids. Per germline, CDR1 SGHTA and CDR2 FQGNSA. V dropped 8 bases and J dropped 5 bases, with 3 bases sitting between them. The Oncomine TCR Beta short-read assay was applied to DNA of cultured CD4+ T cells. Cultured CD4+ T cells were the source of extracted genomic DNA. TCRdb re-derived calls from the PCR reads in MiXCR, one entry per CDR3 protein. The table has fewer than 20,000 distinct CDR3 sequences, around 40% seen once.

The sequence was obtained from a human donor who had recovered from COVID-19. Sequenced material: CD4+ T cells from blood, cultured in vitro, taken about 7 months after SARS-CoV-2 vaccination. The chain couples TRBV7-2 to TRBJ2-5; D is undetermined. CDR3 nucleotide sequence: TGTGCCAGCGGGGAGACCCAGTACTTC. The encoded protein is CASGETQYF.